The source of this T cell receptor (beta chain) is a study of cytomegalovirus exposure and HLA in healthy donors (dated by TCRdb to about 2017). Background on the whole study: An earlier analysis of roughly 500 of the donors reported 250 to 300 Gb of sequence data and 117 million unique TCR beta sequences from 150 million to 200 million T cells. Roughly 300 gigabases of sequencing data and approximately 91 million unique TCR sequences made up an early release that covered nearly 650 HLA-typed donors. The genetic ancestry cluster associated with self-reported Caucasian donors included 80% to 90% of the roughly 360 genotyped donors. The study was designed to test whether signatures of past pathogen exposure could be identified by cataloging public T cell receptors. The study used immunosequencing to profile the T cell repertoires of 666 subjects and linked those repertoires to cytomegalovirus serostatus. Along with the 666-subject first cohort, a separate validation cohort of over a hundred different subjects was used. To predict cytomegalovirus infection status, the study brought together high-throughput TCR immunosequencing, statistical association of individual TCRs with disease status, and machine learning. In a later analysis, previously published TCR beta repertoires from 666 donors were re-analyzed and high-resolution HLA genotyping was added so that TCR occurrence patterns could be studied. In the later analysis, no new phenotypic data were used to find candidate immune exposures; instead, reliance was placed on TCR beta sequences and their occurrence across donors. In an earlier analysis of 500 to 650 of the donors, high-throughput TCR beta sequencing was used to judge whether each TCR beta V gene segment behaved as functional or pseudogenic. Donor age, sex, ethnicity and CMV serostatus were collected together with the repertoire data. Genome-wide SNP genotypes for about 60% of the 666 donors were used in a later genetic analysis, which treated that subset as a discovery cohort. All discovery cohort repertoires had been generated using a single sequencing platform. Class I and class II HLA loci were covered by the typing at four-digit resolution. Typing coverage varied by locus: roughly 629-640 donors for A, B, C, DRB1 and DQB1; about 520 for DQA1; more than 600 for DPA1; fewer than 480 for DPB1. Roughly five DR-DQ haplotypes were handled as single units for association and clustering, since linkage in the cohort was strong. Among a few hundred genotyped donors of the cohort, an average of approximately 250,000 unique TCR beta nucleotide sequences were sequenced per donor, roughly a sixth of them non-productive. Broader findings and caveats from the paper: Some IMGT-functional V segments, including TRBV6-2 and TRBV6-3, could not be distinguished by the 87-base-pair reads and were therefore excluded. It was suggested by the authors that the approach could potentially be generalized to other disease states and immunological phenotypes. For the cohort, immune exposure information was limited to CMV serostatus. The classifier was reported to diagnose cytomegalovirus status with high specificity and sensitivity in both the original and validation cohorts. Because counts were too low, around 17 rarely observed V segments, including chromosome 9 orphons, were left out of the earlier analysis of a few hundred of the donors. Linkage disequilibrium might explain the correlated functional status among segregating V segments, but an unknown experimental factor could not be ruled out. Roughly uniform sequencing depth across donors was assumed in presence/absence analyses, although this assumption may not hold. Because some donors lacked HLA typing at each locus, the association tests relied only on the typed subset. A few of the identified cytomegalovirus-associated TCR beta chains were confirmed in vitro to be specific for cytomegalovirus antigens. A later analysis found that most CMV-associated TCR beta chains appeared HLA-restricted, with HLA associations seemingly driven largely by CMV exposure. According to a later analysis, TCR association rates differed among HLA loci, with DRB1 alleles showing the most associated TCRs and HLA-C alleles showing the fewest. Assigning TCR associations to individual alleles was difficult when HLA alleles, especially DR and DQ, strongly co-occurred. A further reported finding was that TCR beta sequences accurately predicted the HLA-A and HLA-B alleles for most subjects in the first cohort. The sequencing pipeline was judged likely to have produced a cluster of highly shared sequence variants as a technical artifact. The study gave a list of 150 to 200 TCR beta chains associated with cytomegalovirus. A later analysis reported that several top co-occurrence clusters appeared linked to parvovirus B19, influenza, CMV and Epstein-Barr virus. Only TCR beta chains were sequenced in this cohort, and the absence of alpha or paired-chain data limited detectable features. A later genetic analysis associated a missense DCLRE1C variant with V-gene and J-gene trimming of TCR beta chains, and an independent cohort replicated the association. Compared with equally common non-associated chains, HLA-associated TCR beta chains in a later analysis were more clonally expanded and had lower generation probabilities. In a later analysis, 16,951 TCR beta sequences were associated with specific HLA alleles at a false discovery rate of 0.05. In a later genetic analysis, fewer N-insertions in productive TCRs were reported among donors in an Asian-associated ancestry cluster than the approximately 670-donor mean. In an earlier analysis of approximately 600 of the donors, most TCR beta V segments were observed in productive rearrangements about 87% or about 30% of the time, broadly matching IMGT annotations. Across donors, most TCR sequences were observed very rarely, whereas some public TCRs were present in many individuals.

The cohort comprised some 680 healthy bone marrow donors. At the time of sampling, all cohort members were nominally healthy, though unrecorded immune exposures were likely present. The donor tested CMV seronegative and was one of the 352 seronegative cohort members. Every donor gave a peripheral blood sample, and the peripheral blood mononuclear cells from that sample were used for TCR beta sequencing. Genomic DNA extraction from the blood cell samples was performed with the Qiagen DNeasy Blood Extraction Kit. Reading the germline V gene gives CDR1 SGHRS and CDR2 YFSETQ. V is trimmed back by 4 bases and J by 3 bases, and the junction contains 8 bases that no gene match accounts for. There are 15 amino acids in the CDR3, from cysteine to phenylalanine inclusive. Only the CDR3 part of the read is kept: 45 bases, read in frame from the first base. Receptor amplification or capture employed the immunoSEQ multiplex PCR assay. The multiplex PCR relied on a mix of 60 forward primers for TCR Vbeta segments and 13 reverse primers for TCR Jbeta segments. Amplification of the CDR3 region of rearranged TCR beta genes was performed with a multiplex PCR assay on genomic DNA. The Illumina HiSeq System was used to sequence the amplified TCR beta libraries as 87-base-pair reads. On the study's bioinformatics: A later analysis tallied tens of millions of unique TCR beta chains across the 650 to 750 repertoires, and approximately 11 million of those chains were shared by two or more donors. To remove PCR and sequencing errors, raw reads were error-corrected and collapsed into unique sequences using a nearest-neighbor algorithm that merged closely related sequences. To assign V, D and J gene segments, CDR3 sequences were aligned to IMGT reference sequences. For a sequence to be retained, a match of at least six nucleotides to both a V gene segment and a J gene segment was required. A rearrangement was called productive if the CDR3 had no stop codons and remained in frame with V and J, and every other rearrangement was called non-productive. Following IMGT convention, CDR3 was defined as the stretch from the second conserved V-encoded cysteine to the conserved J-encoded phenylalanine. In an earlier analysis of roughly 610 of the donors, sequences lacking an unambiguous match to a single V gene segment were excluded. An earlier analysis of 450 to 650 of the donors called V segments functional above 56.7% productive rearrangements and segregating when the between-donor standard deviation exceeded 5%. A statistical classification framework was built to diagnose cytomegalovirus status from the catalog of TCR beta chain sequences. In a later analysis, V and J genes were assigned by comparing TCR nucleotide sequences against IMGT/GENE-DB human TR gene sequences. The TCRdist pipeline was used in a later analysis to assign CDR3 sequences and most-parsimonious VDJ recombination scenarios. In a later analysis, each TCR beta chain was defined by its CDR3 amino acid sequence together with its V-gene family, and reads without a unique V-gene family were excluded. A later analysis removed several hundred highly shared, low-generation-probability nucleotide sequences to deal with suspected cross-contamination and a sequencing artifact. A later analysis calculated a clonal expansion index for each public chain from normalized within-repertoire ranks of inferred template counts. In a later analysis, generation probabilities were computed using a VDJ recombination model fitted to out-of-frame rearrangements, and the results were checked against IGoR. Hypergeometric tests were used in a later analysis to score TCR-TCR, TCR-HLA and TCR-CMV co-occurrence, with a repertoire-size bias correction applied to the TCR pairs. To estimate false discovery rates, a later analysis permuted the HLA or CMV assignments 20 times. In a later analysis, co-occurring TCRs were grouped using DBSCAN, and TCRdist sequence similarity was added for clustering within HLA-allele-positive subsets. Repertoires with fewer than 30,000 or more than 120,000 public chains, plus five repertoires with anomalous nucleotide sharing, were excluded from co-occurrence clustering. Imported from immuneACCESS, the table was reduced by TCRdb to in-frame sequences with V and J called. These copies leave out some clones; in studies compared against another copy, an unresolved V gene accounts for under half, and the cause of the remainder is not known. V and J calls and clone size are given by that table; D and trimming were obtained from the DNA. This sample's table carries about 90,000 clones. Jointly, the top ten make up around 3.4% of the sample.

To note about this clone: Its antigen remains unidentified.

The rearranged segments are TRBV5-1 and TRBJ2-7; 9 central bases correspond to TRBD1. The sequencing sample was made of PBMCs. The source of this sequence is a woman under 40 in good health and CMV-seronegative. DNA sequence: TGCGCCAGCAGCGGGGGCCGGGACAGGGTCTACGAGCAGTACTTC. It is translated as CASSGGRDRVYEQYF.